Presented here are 28 T cell receptor beta chains from one specimen sequenced in a study of cytomegalovirus exposure and HLA in healthy donors. PCR primers comprised 60 Vbeta and 13 Jbeta primers. Using immunoSEQ multiplex PCR, the repertoire was profiled, and TCRdb retains in-frame clones only, with some absent. The data show about 94,000 clones, with 75% to 85% seen just once and around 3.8% held by the top ten. The sample taken for sequencing was PBMCs. The receptors here all came from a woman aged 35 to 49 in good health and CMV-seronegative.

This clone was found a few times. The chain employs TRBV7-9 and TRBJ1-1, with D unclear. Trimming removed 8 bases from V and 3 bases from J, with 4 bases in between. Germline V lookup: CDR1 SEHNR, CDR2 FQNEAQ (reference sequence). The CDR3 is 10 residues long. The CDR3 loop is CASSYTEAFF. The CDR3 DNA follows: TGTGCCAGCTCCTACACTGAAGCTTTCTTT.

The CDR3 nucleotides are TGTGCCAGCAGCTTAAGCAGGGAGGATGGCTACACCTTC. It codes for CASSLSREDGYTF. The chain is built from TRBV7-3 and TRBJ1-2; a weak D match, TRBD1 (5 bases). CDR1 and CDR2 (germline): SGHTA, FQGTGA. The V end lost 1 base, the J end lost 6 bases, and 9 bases lay between the germline ends. The CDR3 has 13 amino acids.

The chain combines TRBV5-1 with TRBJ1-2; 8 bases are shared with TRBD1. V dropped 0 bases and J dropped 6; count of bases not matched to a gene: 4. This CDR3 region has 14 residues. CDR1 and CDR2 (germline): SGHRS, YFSETQ. This chain's CDR3 is CASSLGDRSNGYTF. CDR3 nucleotides: TGCGCCAGCAGCTTGGGGGACAGGTCTAATGGCTACACCTTC.

This clone appeared a single time. This chain uses TRBV10-3 with TRBJ2-3; no clear D gene. V was shortened by 6 bases and J by 2 bases, with 6 bases between the two germline ends. In germline, CDR1 is ENHRY, CDR2 SYGVKD. This CDR3 comprises 12 residues. As DNA, the CDR3 is TGTGCCATCAGGGGCTTCACAGATACGCAGTATTTT. Amino acids: CAIRGFTDTQYF.

This clone was seen just once. The chain combines TRBV15 with TRBJ2-2; a weak D match, TRBD2 (6 bases). This CDR3 has 16 residues. Per germline, CDR1 LNHNV and CDR2 YYDKDF (reference sequence). The V and J ends lost 0 bases and 3 bases respectively, with 11 bases between them. CDR3 loop: CATSRDRTTYTGELFF. In nucleotides, the CDR3 is TGTGCCACCAGCAGAGATAGGACTACCTACACCGGGGAGCTGTTTTTT.

With regard to this clone: Sequence at one end of the junction differs from germline and may be a read error. This chain joins TRBV25-1 and TRBJ1-6; possibly TRBD1 for D (6 bases). Germline V gene data show CDR1 as MGHDK and CDR2 as SYGVNS. There are 15 residues in the CDR3. This CDR3 reads CASSRGAALGSPLNF. The CDR3 nucleotides are TGTGCCAGCTCCCGGGGGGCGGCTTTAGGGTCACCCCTCAACTTT.

The V gene is TRBV11-1, the J gene TRBJ2-5; 11 nucleotides line up with TRBD2. The CDR3 loop spans 17 amino acids. CDR1 and CDR2 (germline): SGHAT, FQDESV (reference sequence). Losses at the gene ends were 0 bases for V and 1 base for J; bases not matched to a gene: 4. The CDR3 bases are TGTGCCAGCAGCTTAGCCCTGACTAGCGGGGTCCAAGAGACCCAGTACTTC. Its protein is CASSLALTSGVQETQYF.

The chain couples TRBV29-1 to TRBJ2-3; TRBD1 agrees at 8 bases. The CDR3 has 13 residues. Unmatched junction bases numbered 3, after V lost 4 bases and J lost 3 bases. The V gene's germline CDR1 is SQVTM and CDR2 ANQGSEA. The CDR3: CSVGQGATDTQYF. The CDR3 nucleotides are TGCAGCGTTGGGCAGGGGGCAACAGATACGCAGTATTTT.

The chain is built from TRBV4-1 and TRBJ2-1; perhaps TRBD2 as D (6 bases). Per the germline V gene, CDR1 is MGHRA and CDR2 is YSYEKL. The CDR3 covers 16 residues. Trimming took 0 bases from V and 8 from J, leaving 17 bases between them. CDR3 amino acids: CASSQDYPWGVDEQFF. The CDR3 region has the DNA TGCGCCAGCAGCCAAGATTACCCTTGGGGGGTCGATGAGCAGTTCTTC.

A few counts support this clone. The rearrangement links TRBV12-5 to TRBJ1-5, with a possible D match to TRBD1 (6 bases). CDR1 and CDR2 (germline): LGHNT, FRNRAP. Trimming pared 1 base from V and 7 bases from J, leaving 14 bases between. The CDR3 consists of 15 residues. CDR3 DNA sequence: TGTGCTAGTGGTTTGGAAGCAGTTCAGGGGCAGCCCCAGCATTTT. This codes for CASGLEAVQGQPQHF.

This clone was counted between two and nine times. This chain joins TRBV4-3 and TRBJ1-1; D not resolved. This CDR3 has 14 residues. In germline, CDR1 is LGHNA, CDR2 YSLEER. Trimming cost V 4 bases and J 1 base, with 10 bases left between them. CDR3 in amino acids: CASSRQVGNTEAFF. As DNA, the CDR3 is TGCGCCAGCAGCCGGCAGGTGGGGAACACTGAAGCTTTCTTT.

This rearrangement joins TRBV7-3 to TRBJ2-5; D remains unclear. V lost 5 bases and J lost 4, with 11 bases in between. Looked up from germline, CDR1 is SGHTA and CDR2 is FQGTGA. CDR3 length: 13 amino acids. The CDR3 DNA sequence: TGTGCCAGCAGCGCCTTCCTCGGAGAGACCCAGTACTTC. Residues: CASSAFLGETQYF.

This sequence joins TRBV6-6 and TRBJ1-1, with a possible D match to TRBD1 (6 bases). Trimming stripped 10 bases from V and 0 bases from J, with 12 bases between. There are 13 residues in the CDR3. Germline V lookup: CDR1 MNHNY, CDR2 SVGAGI (reference sequence). CDR3: CATKQGMNTEAFF. The CDR3 nucleotides are TGTGCCACCAAACAGGGTATGAACACTGAAGCTTTCTTT.

The chain uses TRBV9 and TRBJ2-5; 12 bases match TRBD2. The CDR3 runs to 19 residues. Germline V gene data show CDR1 as SGDLS and CDR2 as YYNGEE. J lost 8 bases, V lost 3 bases, and 20 bases had no gene match. In DNA, the CDR3 is TGTGCCAGCAGCGATCCGAGGGCAGGACTAGCGGGGCCCCCGGGAACCCAGTACTTC. Protein: CASSDPRAGLAGPPGTQYF.

This chain links TRBV6-1 with TRBJ1-4; D unclear. The germline gives CDR1 MNHNS, CDR2 SASEGT. V lost 4 bases, J lost 7 bases, and 13 bases lay in between. CDR3 length: 14 amino acids. The CDR3 loop reads CASSGPRGGEKLFF. CDR3 sequence (DNA): TGTGCCAGCAGTGGCCCCAGAGGTGGTGAAAAACTGTTTTTT.

The gene calls are TRBV5-4 and TRBJ1-6; possible D gene TRBD1, 6 bases. The CDR3 is 16 residues long. CDR1 is SGHNT and CDR2 is YYREEE in the germline V gene (reference sequence). V was cut by 6 bases and J by 0 bases, with 13 bases left in between. The CDR3 is CASTQQGNSYNSPLHF. DNA for the CDR3: TGTGCCAGCACCCAACAGGGCAACTCCTATAATTCACCCCTCCACTTT.

This sequence joins TRBV6-5 and TRBJ2-2; 7 bases are shared with TRBD1. Trimming at V came to 4 bases and at J to 2 bases, leaving 4 bases not matched to a gene. This CDR3 is 15 amino acids long. Per germline, CDR1 MNHEY and CDR2 SVGAGI. The CDR3 reads CASSSPGGNTGELFF. The CDR3 region has the DNA TGTGCCAGCAGTTCCCCAGGGGGAAACACCGGGGAGCTGTTTTTT.

In this sample, this clone turned up a few times. The rearrangement links TRBV7-2 to TRBJ2-7, with 9 bases lining up with TRBD2. Germline assignment: CDR1 SGHTA and CDR2 FQGNSA. CDR3 length: 16 amino acids. Trimming at V came to 4 bases and at J to 3 bases, leaving 10 bases not matched to a gene. The DNA of the CDR3 is TGTGCCAGCAGCTACCGTAGCGGGGGAAGTAACTACGAGCAGTACTTC. Translation gives CASSYRSGGSNYEQYF.

The rearrangement uses TRBV29-1 and TRBJ1-5; D possibly corresponds to TRBD1 (5 bases). The germline gives CDR1 SQVTM, CDR2 ANQGSEA. The CDR3 has 12 residues. Trimming took 6 bases from V and 9 from J, leaving 15 bases between them. The CDR3 loop is CSVVEGGGPQHF. CDR3 nucleotide sequence: TGCAGCGTGGTGGAGGGCGGGGGGCCCCAGCATTTT.

The rearrangement links TRBV4-2 to TRBJ1-5, with 7 bases fitting TRBD1. Trimming removed 3 bases from V and 11 bases from J; junction bases left unmatched: 13. The CDR3 consists of 15 residues. Per germline, CDR1 LGHNA and CDR2 YNFKEQ. CDR3 region: CASSQRWQGVGAQHF. As DNA, the CDR3 is TGTGCCAGCAGCCAGAGGTGGCAGGGGGTTGGGGCCCAGCATTTT.

This clone came up a few times. CDR3 sequence: CASSQDRGPYEQYF. CDR3 in DNA: TGTGCCAGCAGTCAGGACAGGGGGCCGTACGAGCAGTACTTC. V is TRBV27 and J is TRBJ2-7, with 11 positions matching TRBD1. The CDR3 spans 14 residues. Trimming at V came to 5 bases and at J to 4 bases, leaving 4 bases not matched to a gene. CDR1 MNHEY and CDR2 SMNVEV come from the germline V gene (reference sequence).

The CDR3 coding sequence is TGTGCCTGGAGCCCGGACAGTGTGAATCAGCCCCAGCATTTT. Protein product: CAWSPDSVNQPQHF. J is TRBJ1-5 and V is TRBV30; possibly TRBD1 for D (6 bases). There are 14 residues in the CDR3. Germline loops: CDR1 GTSNPN, CDR2 SVGIG (reference sequence). V shed 3 bases and J shed 4 bases, with 13 bases lying between them.

The chain recombines TRBV19 with TRBJ2-1, with D possibly matching TRBD2 (6 bases). V was cut by 4 bases and J by 8 bases, with 12 bases left in between. This CDR3 is built from 13 residues. CDR1 is LNHDA, CDR2 SQIVND, per germline (reference sequence). The CDR3 is CASSTRLGDEQFF. The CDR3 coding sequence is TGTGCCAGTAGTACGCGACTAGGCGATGAGCAGTTCTTC.

The V gene is TRBV5-1, the J gene TRBJ1-4; D is ambiguous. Germline CDR1 is SGHRS and CDR2 is YFSETQ. The CDR3 is made up of 14 amino acids. The ends were cut back, 5 bases at V and 0 bases at J, with 8 bases in the middle. CDR3 residues: CASRFSPTNEKLFF. The CDR3 DNA is TGCGCCAGCAGATTCAGTCCAACTAATGAAAAACTGTTTTTT.

The CDR3 here is CASSLGVGTGDGYEQYF. In DNA, the CDR3 is TGCGCCAGCAGCTTGGGGGTCGGGACAGGGGACGGTTACGAGCAGTACTTC. The rearrangement links TRBV5-1 to TRBJ2-7; 10 nucleotides align to TRBD1. Germline CDR1 reads SGHRS; CDR2 reads YFSETQ. The CDR3 loop spans 17 amino acids. Losses at the gene ends were 0 bases for V and 4 bases for J; bases not matched to a gene: 10.

The genes are TRBV4-1 and TRBJ2-3, with 10 bases aligning to TRBD1. The CDR3 totals 13 residues. CDR1 is MGHRA, CDR2 YSYEKL, per germline. V lost 3 bases, J lost 14 bases, and 8 bases stayed unmatched. The CDR3 DNA is TGCGCCAGCAGCCATTCTCGGGACAGGGGCCCGTATTTT. Amino acid sequence: CASSHSRDRGPYF.

V usage is TRBV5-1 and J usage is TRBJ2-5, with 13 bases that match TRBD2. The germline V gene has CDR1 SGHRS and CDR2 YFSETQ. CDR3 size: 14 residues. Losses at the gene ends were 7 bases for V and 1 base for J; bases not matched to a gene: 1. The CDR3 loop reads CASRLAGGQETQYF. In DNA, the CDR3 is TGCGCCAGCCGACTAGCGGGGGGCCAAGAGACCCAGTACTTC.

The genes are TRBV7-9 and TRBJ2-1; 7 positions agree with TRBD1. Germline V gene lookup returns CDR1 SEHNR and CDR2 FQNEAQ (reference sequence). The CDR3 consists of 16 residues. Losses at the gene ends were 0 bases for V and 2 bases for J; bases not matched to a gene: 4. This CDR3 reads CASSLASQGAYNEQFF. CDR3 bases: TGTGCCAGCAGCTTAGCCAGCCAGGGGGCCTACAATGAGCAGTTCTTC.